This entry lists 27 T cell receptor beta chains sequenced from one sample in a study of blood T cell repertoires in COVID-19. Produced via immunoSEQ multiplex PCR; TCRdb's table is partial and in-frame only. The data contain 90,000 to 120,000 clones, over 75% of them singletons. The source material was peripheral blood. The receptor set was obtained from a woman aged 65 to 85 with acute or convalescent COVID-19.

The CDR3 is CASSLAGSSYNEQFF. In DNA form, the CDR3 reads TGTGCCAGCAGCTTAGCAGGGAGCTCCTACAATGAGCAGTTCTTC. This chain links TRBV7-9 with TRBJ2-1, with D possibly TRBD2 on 5 matching bases. V gave up 0 bases and J gave up 0 bases, with 6 bases separating them. The CDR3 spans 15 residues. Germline CDR1 and CDR2: SEHNR and FQNEAQ (reference sequence).

The rearrangement links TRBV11-2 to TRBJ1-5; D gene uncertain. The CDR3 runs 15 residues. Germline CDR1 is SGHAT and CDR2 is FQNNGV. V lost 1 base to trimming and J lost 0 bases, with 7 bases between them. CDR3 sequence (DNA): TGTGCCAGCAGCTTAGGAGATTATAGCAATCAGCCCCAGCATTTT. This translates into CASSLGDYSNQPQHF.

The chain is built from TRBV19 and TRBJ2-7; no clear D. V lost 3 bases to trimming and J lost 3 bases, with 6 bases between them. Germline values: CDR1 LNHDA, CDR2 SQIVND (reference sequence). The CDR3 runs 12 residues. The CDR3 DNA reads as TGTGCCAGTAGTATGGCAGGCTACGAGCAGTACTTC. As protein: CASSMAGYEQYF. Using reference TRBV19 and TRBJ2-7 for the parts outside the CDR3, the full variable domain is DGGITQSPKYLFRKEGQNVTLSCEQNLNHDAMYWYRQDPGQGLRLIYYSQIVNDFQKGDIAEGYSVSREKKESFPLTVTSAQKNPTAFYLCASSMAGYEQYFGPGTRLTVT.

The rearrangement uses TRBV2 and TRBJ1-1; D remains unclear. CDR1 is SNHLY and CDR2 is FYNNEI in the germline V gene. The CDR3 loop spans 14 amino acids. V lost 5 bases and J 4 bases, leaving 14 bases between the germline ends. In DNA form, the CDR3 reads TGTGCCAGCAGTATGACAAGATTGACCACTGAAGCTTTCTTT. Encoded protein: CASSMTRLTTEAFF.

This chain links TRBV28 with TRBJ2-5, with D perhaps TRBD1 (5 bases). V lost 4 bases, J lost 0 bases, and 15 bases lay in between. CDR3 length: 16 residues. In germline, CDR1 is MDHEN, CDR2 SYDVKM. CDR3 in amino acids: CASSSHRLKYQETQYF. In nucleotides, the CDR3 is TGTGCCAGCAGTTCGCACAGGCTTAAGTACCAAGAGACCCAGTACTTC. The full variable domain, completed using reference TRBV28 and TRBJ2-5, is DVKVTQSSRYLVKRTGEKVFLECVQDMDHENMFWYRQDPGLGLRLIYFSYDVKMKEKGDIPEGYSVSREKKERFSLILESASTNQTSMYLCASSSHRLKYQETQYFGPGTRLLVL.

The V and J genes are TRBV3-1 (or the pseudogene TRBV3-2) and TRBJ1-2; D unresolved. The length of the CDR3 is 14 residues. Germline CDR1 LGHDT, CDR2 YNNKEL (reference sequence). Trimming pared 0 bases from V and 4 bases from J, leaving 9 bases between. The CDR3 bases are TGTGCCAGCAGCCAAGATCTTGCAGGCTATGGCTACACCTTC. Its protein product is CASSQDLAGYGYTF.

This clone appeared once. This chain links TRBV7-8 with TRBJ1-2; D is ambiguous. V was clipped by 2 bases and J by 4 bases, with 11 bases between them. Germline V gene sequence: CDR1 SGHVS, CDR2 FQNEAQ. The length of the CDR3 is 14 residues. The CDR3 coding sequence is TGTGCCAGCAGCTTATACAGCAGGTCCTATGGCTACACCTTC. It is translated as CASSLYSRSYGYTF.

The CDR3 region has the DNA TGTGCCAGTAGTGGGACAGGTAATACCCGAGCGGGAGAGACCCAGTACTTC. It specifies CASSGTGNTRAGETQYF. The chain carries TRBV19 and TRBJ2-5; 8 bases align to TRBD1. The junction had 15 bases not matched to a gene; V was cut back by 5 bases and J by 4 bases. CDR1 and CDR2 (germline): LNHDA, SQIVND (reference sequence). The CDR3 covers 17 residues.

The chain joins TRBV30 to TRBJ1-2; D might be TRBD1 (6 bases). Germline-derived CDR1 and CDR2 are GTSNPN and SVGIG (reference sequence). This CDR3 has 12 residues. With 1 base removed from V and 6 bases from J, the gap between germline ends came to 9 bases. The CDR3 DNA is TGTGCCTGGAGTGGTGCAGGGGATGGCTACACCTTC. Translating it yields CAWSGAGDGYTF. Full variable domain (missing parts from reference TRBV30 and TRBJ1-2): SQTIHQWPATLVQPVGSPLSLECTVEGTSNPNLYWYRQAAGRGLQLLFYSVGIGQISSEVPQNLSASRPQDRQFILSSKKLLLSDSGFYLCAWSGAGDGYTFGSGTRLTVV.

The rearrangement links TRBV28 to TRBJ1-4, with TRBD1 matching 10 bases. The CDR3 has 15 residues. Germline V gene sequence: CDR1 MDHEN, CDR2 SYDVKM. V shed 5 bases, J shed 7 bases, and the junction held 7 bases outside the gene matches. As DNA, the CDR3 is TGTGCCAGCAGTCCCCTGGGACAGGGGAGTGAAAAACTGTTTTTT. This codes for CASSPLGQGSEKLFF.

The chain is built from TRBV9 and TRBJ1-1; tentatively, D is TRBD1 (6 bases). Germline values: CDR1 SGDLS, CDR2 YYNGEE. The length of the CDR3 is 14 residues. Trimming cost V 4 bases and J 5 bases, with 15 bases left between them. The CDR3: CASSPRRQVTEAFF. DNA of the CDR3: TGTGCCAGCAGCCCCCGCAGACAGGTTACTGAAGCTTTCTTT.

This chain links TRBV6-2 or TRBV6-3 with TRBJ1-6; D is possibly TRBD1 (5 bases). Trimming took off 6 bases at V and 6 bases at J, with 18 bases between the two ends. The CDR3 loop spans 16 amino acids. CDR1 is MNHEY, CDR2 SVGEGT, per germline. The CDR3 loop is CASSQGLLVGNSPLHF. CDR3 DNA: TGTGCCAGCAGCCAGGGACTGCTCGTGGGTAATTCACCCCTCCACTTT.

The genes are TRBV7-3 and TRBJ2-5, with 9 bases lining up with TRBD2. This CDR3 comprises 16 residues. The germline gives CDR1 SGHTA, CDR2 FQGTGA. The V and J ends lost 2 bases and 5 bases, in that order; junction bases with no gene match: 9. The chain's CDR3 is CASSLGLARKVETQYF. The CDR3 DNA follows: TGTGCCAGCAGCTTAGGACTAGCGAGGAAAGTGGAGACCCAGTACTTC.

The rearrangement joins TRBV7-9 to TRBJ1-2; TRBD1 might be the D (6 bases). The CDR3 sequence is 11 residues long. V was pared by 5 bases and J by 8 bases, with 9 bases between. Germline V CDR1 and CDR2: SEHNR, FQNEAQ (reference sequence). The CDR3 reads CASSNREGYTF. In DNA, the CDR3 is TGTGCCAGCAGCAACAGGGAGGGCTACACCTTC.

The chain joins TRBV9 to TRBJ1-1; the D is unclear. Germline loops: CDR1 SGDLS, CDR2 YYNGEE. Deletions cut 4 bases from V and 1 base from J, with 8 bases between. CDR3 length: 13 residues. The CDR3 nucleotides read TGTGCCAGCAGCCTAAACCGGAACACTGAAGCTTTCTTT. This sequence encodes CASSLNRNTEAFF.

The gene calls are TRBV5-5 and TRBJ2-3; 13 bases align to TRBD2. Trimming took 5 bases from V and 6 from J; bases not matched to a gene: 9. The CDR3 runs to 16 residues. In germline, CDR1 is SGHKS, CDR2 YYEKEE (reference sequence). CDR3 coding DNA: TGTGCCAGCAGTCGGACTAGCGGGGGCCTCAAGGATACGCAGTATTTT. Encoded protein: CASSRTSGGLKDTQYF. Drawing the rest from reference TRBV5-5 and TRBJ2-3, the complete variable domain is DAGVTQSPTHLIKTRGQQVTLRCSPISGHKSVSWYQQVLGQGPQFIFQYYEKEERGRGNFPDRFSARQFPNYSSELNVNALLLGDSALYLCASSRTSGGLKDTQYFGPGTRLTVL.

The chain joins TRBV28 to TRBJ2-1; unclear D gene. The CDR3 has 13 residues. V was clipped by 8 bases and J by 6 bases, with 14 bases between them. Germline V CDR1 and CDR2: MDHEN, SYDVKM. CDR3 in DNA: TGTGCCAGCCACACACCCAACGCCAATGAGCAGTTCTTC. Its translation is CASHTPNANEQFF. Based on the CDR3 plus reference TRBV28 and TRBJ2-1, the full variable domain is DVKVTQSSRYLVKRTGEKVFLECVQDMDHENMFWYRQDPGLGLRLIYFSYDVKMKEKGDIPEGYSVSREKKERFSLILESASTNQTSMYLCASHTPNANEQFFGPGTRLTVL.

The chain combines TRBV29-1 with TRBJ1-2; tentative D call: TRBD1 (6 bases). Trimming pared 3 bases from V and 4 bases from J, leaving 15 bases between. The length of the CDR3 is 14 residues. Germline assignment: CDR1 SQVTM and CDR2 ANQGSEA. The CDR3: CSVDREGGSYGYTF. Here the CDR3 DNA reads TGCAGCGTTGACCGGGAAGGGGGAAGCTATGGCTACACCTTC.

V gene TRBV28 combines with J gene TRBJ2-3; TRBD2 is a possible D gene (6 bases). The germline V gene encodes CDR1 MDHEN and CDR2 SYDVKM. The CDR3 has 13 residues. V lost 4 bases to trimming and J lost 1 base, with 6 bases between them. Here the CDR3 reads CASSWGGTDTQYF. The CDR3 region has the DNA TGTGCCAGCAGTTGGGGGGGCACAGATACGCAGTATTTT.

V is TRBV7-9 and J is TRBJ2-1; 13 bases align to TRBD2. V lost 5 bases and J lost 9; bases outside the gene matches: 7. The germline gives CDR1 SEHNR, CDR2 FQNEAQ (reference sequence). The CDR3 covers 15 residues. DNA of the CDR3: TGTGCCAGCAGCCAGGGACTAGCGGGGTGGGCTGAGCAGTTCTTC. It encodes CASSQGLAGWAEQFF.

The V call is TRBV11-2, the J call TRBJ2-2; D is unresolved. The CDR3 length is 14 residues. Germline V gene sequence: CDR1 SGHAT, CDR2 FQNNGV. Trimming shortened V by 4 bases and J by 0 bases, and 6 bases separated the two germline ends. The CDR3 DNA reads TGTGCCAGCAGCTATAGAACGAACACCGGGGAGCTGTTTTTT. Translation gives CASSYRTNTGELFF.

The chain combines TRBV28 with TRBJ2-1, with TRBD2 identical over 14 bases. Trimming at V came to 4 bases and at J to 9 bases, leaving 11 bases not matched to a gene. Germline V CDR1 and CDR2: MDHEN, SYDVKM. CDR3 length equals 17 residues. The CDR3 coding sequence is TGTGCCAGCAGTTCCCTGGGGACTAGCGGGAGAGTAGGTGAGCAGTTCTTC. Residues: CASSSLGTSGRVGEQFF.

The chain has TRBV12-3 or TRBV12-4 and TRBJ1-1; D not certain. The V end lost 3 bases, the J end lost 2 bases, and 4 bases lay between the germline ends. CDR3 length: 12 residues. The CDR3 DNA reads TGTGCCAGCAGTTTTACAAACACTGAAGCTTTCTTT. Its protein is CASSFTNTEAFF.

This rearrangement joins TRBV2 to TRBJ1-5; tentative D call: TRBD1 (5 bases). Trimming removed 6 bases from V and 4 bases from J, with 13 bases in between. The CDR3 totals 14 residues. In germline, CDR1 is SNHLY, CDR2 FYNNEI. This chain's CDR3 is CASSSNGGNQPQHF. CDR3 DNA: TGTGCCAGCAGCTCCAACGGGGGGAATCAGCCCCAGCATTTT.

The chain employs TRBV19 and TRBJ1-2; TRBD1 matches 8 bases. The CDR3 extends over 13 amino acids. Germline CDR1 is LNHDA and CDR2 is SQIVND (reference sequence). The J segment lost 4 bases and the V segment lost 6 bases, leaving 4 bases of the junction unmatched. CDR3 loop: CASRMDRAYGYTF. The CDR3 DNA sequence: TGTGCCAGTAGGATGGACAGGGCCTATGGCTACACCTTC.

J is TRBJ2-3 and V is TRBV18; D ambiguous. The ends were cut back, 4 bases at V and 3 bases at J, with 8 bases in the middle. Germline CDR1 is KGHSH and CDR2 is LQKENI. The CDR3 runs 13 residues. The chain's CDR3 is CASSLAPTDTQYF. The CDR3 DNA follows: TGTGCCAGCTCACTGGCCCCGACAGATACGCAGTATTTT.

There are a few counts of this clone. The CDR3 loop reads CASSPGTGKGNTIYF. The CDR3 DNA sequence: TGTGCCAGCAGCCCCGGGACAGGGAAAGGAAACACCATATATTTT. The chain recombines TRBV27 with TRBJ1-3; TRBD1 matches 9 bases. J was trimmed by 4 bases and V by 6 bases; bases with no gene match: 7. CDR3 size: 15 residues. Germline CDR1 and CDR2: MNHEY and SMNVEV (reference sequence).